This TCR beta chain was documented in a study of cytomegalovirus exposure and HLA in healthy donors. Study background: The 90 to 150 validation repertoires and the roughly 680 first-cohort repertoires shared a platform, a later analysis reported.

The V gene's germline CDR1 is SGHRS and CDR2 YFSETQ. The CDR3 consists of 14 residues. V lost 0 bases to trimming and J lost 5 bases, with 12 bases between them. Here immunoSEQ multiplex PCR was the method, and the copy in TCRdb shows in-frame clones only, minus some. This table has about 200,000 clones, 80% to 90% appearing once. Study-wide results and limits: In vitro work confirmed that three CMV-associated chains recognize CMV antigens. While the bulk of TCR sequences proved rare, some public TCRs turned up in many donors. Listed as cytomegalovirus-associated were about 160 TCR beta chains.

As concerns this clone: Its target is not known.

The receptor's source is a woman in her 30s in good health and CMV-seronegative. The rearrangement links TRBV5-1 to TRBJ2-7; weak D call: TRBD1 (5 bases). The sequencing sample was made of PBMCs. The CDR3 nucleotides are TGCGCCAGCAGCTTGGGACAGTATGCGGACGAGCAGTACTTC. Protein: CASSLGQYADEQYF.